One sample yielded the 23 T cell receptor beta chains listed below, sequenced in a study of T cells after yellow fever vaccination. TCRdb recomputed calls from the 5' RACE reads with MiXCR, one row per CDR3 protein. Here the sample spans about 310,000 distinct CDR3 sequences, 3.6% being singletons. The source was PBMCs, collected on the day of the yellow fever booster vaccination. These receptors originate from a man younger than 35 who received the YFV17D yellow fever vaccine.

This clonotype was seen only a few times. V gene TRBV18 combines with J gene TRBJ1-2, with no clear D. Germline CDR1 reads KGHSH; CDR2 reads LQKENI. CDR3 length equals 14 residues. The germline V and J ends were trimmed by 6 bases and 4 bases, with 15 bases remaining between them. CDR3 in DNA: TGTGCCAGCTCCCGACGGGAGGGCGGCTATGGCTACACCTTC. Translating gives CASSRREGGYGYTF.

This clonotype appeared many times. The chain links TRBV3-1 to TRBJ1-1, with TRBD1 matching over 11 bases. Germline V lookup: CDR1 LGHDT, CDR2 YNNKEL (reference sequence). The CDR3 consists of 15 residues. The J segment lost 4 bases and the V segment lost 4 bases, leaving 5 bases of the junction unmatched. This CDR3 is CASSLRDRGTTEAFF. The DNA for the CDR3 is TGTGCCAGCAGCCTGCGGGACAGGGGGACCACTGAAGCTTTCTTT.

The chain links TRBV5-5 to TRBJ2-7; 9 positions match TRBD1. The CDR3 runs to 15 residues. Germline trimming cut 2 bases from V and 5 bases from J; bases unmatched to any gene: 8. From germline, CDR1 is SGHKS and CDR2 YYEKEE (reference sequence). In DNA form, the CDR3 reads TGTGCCAGCAGCTTAACCCCGGACAGGGGCCACGAGCAGTACTTC. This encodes CASSLTPDRGHEQYF.

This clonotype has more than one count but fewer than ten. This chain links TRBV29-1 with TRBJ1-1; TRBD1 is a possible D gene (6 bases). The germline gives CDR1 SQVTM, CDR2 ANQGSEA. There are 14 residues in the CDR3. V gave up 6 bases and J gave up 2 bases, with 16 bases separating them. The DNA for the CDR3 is TGCAGCGTAGCTGTGACAGGCTCTAACACTGAAGCTTTCTTT. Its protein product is CSVAVTGSNTEAFF.

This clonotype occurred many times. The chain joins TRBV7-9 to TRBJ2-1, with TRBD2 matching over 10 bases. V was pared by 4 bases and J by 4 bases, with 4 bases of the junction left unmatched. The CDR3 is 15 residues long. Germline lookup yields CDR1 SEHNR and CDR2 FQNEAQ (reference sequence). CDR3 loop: CASSSTSGVYNEQFF. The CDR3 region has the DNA TGTGCCAGCAGCTCTACTAGCGGGGTTTACAATGAGCAGTTCTTC.

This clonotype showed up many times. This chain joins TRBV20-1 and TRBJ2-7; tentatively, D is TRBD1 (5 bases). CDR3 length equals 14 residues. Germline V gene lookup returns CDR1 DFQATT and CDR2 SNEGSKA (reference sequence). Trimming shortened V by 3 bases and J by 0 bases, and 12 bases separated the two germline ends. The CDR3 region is CSASRGLFSYEQYF. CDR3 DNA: TGCAGTGCTAGTAGGGGTCTGTTCTCCTACGAGCAGTACTTC.

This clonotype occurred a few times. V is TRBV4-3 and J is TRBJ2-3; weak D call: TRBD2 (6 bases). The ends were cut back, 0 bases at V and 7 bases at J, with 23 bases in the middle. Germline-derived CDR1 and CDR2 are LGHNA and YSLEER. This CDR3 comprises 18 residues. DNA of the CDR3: TGCGCCAGCAGCCAAGATCTCCCGGGGGTGTTTGCAAAAAATACGCAGTATTTT. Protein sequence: CASSQDLPGVFAKNTQYF.

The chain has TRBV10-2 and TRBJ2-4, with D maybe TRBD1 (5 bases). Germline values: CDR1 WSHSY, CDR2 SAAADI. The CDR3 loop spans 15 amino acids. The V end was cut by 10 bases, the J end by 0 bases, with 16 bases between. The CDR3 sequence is CATTGSKLAKNIQYF. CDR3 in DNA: TGCGCCACCACAGGAAGTAAACTAGCCAAAAACATTCAGTACTTC.

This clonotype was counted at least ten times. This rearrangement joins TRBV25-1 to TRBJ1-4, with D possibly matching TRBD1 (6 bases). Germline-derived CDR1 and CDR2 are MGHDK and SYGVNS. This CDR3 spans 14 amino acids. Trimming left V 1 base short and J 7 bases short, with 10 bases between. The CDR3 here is CASSEWGRGEKLFF. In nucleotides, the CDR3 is TGTGCCAGCAGTGAATGGGGGCGAGGTGAAAAACTGTTTTTT.

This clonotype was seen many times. CDR3 sequence: CSASATTARRNNEQFF. In nucleotides, the CDR3 is TGCAGTGCTAGTGCAACAACGGCCAGGCGCAACAATGAGCAGTTCTTC. The V call is TRBV20-1, the J call TRBJ2-1; D is undetermined. V lost 3 bases to trimming and J lost 5 bases, with 20 bases between them. The length of the CDR3 is 16 residues. Germline CDR1 DFQATT, CDR2 SNEGSKA (reference sequence).

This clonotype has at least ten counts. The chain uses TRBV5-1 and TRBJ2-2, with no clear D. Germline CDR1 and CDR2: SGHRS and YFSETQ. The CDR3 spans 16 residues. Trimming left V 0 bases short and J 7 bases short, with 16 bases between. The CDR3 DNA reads TGCGCCAGCAGCTTGGTTCCAGAGCCGACTGTCGGGGAGCTGTTTTTT. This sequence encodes CASSLVPEPTVGELFF.

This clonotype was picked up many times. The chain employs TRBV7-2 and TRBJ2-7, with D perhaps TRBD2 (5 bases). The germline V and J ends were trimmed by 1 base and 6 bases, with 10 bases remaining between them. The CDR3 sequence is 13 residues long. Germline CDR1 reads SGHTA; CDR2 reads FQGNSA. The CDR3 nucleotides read TGTGCCAGCAGCTTAGGAGGGCTTCCCGAGCAGTACTTC. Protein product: CASSLGGLPEQYF.

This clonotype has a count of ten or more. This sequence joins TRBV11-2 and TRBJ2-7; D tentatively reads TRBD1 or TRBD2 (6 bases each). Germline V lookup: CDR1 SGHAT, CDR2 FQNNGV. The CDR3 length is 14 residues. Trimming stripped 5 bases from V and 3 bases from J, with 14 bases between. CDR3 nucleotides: TGTGCCAGCAGCCCCGGGAGACAGGACTACGAGCAGTACTTC. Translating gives CASSPGRQDYEQYF.

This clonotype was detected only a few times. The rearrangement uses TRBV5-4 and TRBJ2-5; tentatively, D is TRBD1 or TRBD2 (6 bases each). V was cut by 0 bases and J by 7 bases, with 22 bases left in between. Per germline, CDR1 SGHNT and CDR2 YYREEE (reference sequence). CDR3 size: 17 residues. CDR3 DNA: TGTGCCAGCAGCTTGGAGGCAAACGGGGAAAAGGGGGGGACCCAGTACTTC. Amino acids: CASSLEANGEKGGTQYF.

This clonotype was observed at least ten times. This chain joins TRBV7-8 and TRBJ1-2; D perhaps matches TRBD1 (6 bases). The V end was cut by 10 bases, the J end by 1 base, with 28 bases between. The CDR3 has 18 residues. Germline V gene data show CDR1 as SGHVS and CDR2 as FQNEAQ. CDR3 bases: TGTGCCACCAGGGAGGGCAGGGGATTCAAACAACTTAACTATGGCTACACCTTC. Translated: CATREGRGFKQLNYGYTF.

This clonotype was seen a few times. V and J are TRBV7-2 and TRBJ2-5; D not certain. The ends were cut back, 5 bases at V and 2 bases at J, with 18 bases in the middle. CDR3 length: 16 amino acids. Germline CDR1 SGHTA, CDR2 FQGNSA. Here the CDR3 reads CASSIWTATSQETQYF. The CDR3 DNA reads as TGTGCCAGCAGCATCTGGACGGCGACTTCTCAAGAGACCCAGTACTTC. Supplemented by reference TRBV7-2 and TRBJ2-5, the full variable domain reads GAGVSQSPSNKVTEKGKDVELRCDPISGHTALYWYRQSLGQGLEFLIYFQGNSAPDKSGLPSDRFSAERTGGSVSTLTIQRTQQEDSAVYLCASSIWTATSQETQYFGPGTRLLVL.

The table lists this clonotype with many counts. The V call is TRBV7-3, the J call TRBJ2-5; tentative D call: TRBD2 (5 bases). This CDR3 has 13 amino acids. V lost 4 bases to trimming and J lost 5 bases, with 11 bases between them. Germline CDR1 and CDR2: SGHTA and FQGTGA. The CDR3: CASSSPGSETQYF. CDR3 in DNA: TGTGCCAGCAGCTCCCCGGGGTCCGAGACCCAGTACTTC.

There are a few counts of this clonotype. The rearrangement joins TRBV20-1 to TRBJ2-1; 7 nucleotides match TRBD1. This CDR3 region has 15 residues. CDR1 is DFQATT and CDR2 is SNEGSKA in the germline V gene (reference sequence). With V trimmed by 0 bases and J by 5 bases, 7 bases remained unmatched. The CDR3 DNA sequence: TGCAGTGCTAGAGATAAAGGGGGCCAAGACAATGAGCAGTTCTTC. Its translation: CSARDKGGQDNEQFF.

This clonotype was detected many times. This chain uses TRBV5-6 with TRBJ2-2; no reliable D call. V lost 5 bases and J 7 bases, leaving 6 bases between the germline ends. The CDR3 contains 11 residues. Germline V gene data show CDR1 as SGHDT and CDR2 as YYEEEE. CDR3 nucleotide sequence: TGTGCCAGCAGTCTTTACGGGGAGCTGTTTTTT. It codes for CASSLYGELFF.

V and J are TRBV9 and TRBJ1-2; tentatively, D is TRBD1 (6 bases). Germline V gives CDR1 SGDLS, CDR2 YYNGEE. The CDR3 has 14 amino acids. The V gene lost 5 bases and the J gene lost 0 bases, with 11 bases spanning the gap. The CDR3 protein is CASRGQSSNYGYTF. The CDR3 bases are TGTGCCAGCAGAGGACAGAGTTCTAACTATGGCTACACCTTC.

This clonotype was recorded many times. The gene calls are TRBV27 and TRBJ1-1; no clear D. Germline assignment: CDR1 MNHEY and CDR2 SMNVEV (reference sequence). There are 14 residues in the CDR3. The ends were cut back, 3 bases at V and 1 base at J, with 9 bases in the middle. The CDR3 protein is CASSFTRTNTEAFF. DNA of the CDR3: TGTGCCAGCAGTTTTACGCGGACGAACACTGAAGCTTTCTTT.

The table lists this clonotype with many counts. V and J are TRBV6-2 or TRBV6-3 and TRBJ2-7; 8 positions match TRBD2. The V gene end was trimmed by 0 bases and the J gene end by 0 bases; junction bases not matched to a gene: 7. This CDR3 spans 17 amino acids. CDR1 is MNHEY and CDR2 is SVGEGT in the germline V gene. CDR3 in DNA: TGTGCCAGCAGTTACTCGGGCTTAGCGGGGCGCTCCTACGAGCAGTACGTC. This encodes CASSYSGLAGRSYEQYV.

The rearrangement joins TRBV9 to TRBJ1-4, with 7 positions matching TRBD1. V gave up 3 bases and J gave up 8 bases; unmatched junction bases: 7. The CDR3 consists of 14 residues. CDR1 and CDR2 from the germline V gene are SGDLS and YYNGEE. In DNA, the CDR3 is TGTGCCAGCAGCGAGGGGCCGGACAGGGAAAAACTGTTTTTT. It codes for CASSEGPDREKLFF.